One T cell receptor (beta chain) is described in this entry. The Seattle patients, enrolled during active infection, were followed longitudinally. As originally analysed: Nucleated cell number was recorded as an estimate derived from reference gene primer amplification. The data were produced by immunoSEQ multiplex PCR, yet TCRdb's version contains in-frame clones alone and is incomplete. V, J and clone size are taken as reported in that table, and D and trimming were inferred from the DNA itself. This sample has roughly 570,000 clones, with about 89% found just once. Germline lookup yields CDR1 MNHEY and CDR2 SVGAGI. After removal of 6 bases from V and 3 bases from J, the junction contained 10 bases not matched to a gene. CDR3 length: 15 amino acids. The sample comes from a study of blood T cell repertoires in COVID-19. The wider study: Donors in the United States, Italy and Spain gave samples during acute or convalescent COVID-19. T cells, B-cell-depleted T cells, or PBMCs provided the cDNA or gDNA that served as material.

Sequenced input: peripheral blood. This sequence joins TRBV6-5 and TRBJ1-1; TRBD1 aligns across 7 bases. This receptor was identified in a woman aged 50 to 60 with COVID-19, enrolled during active disease. CDR3 coding DNA: TGTGCCAGCAGCCGACAGGGAATGTCGTACACTGAAGCTTTCTTT. It is translated as CASSRQGMSYTEAFF.